The clone carrying this TCR beta chain was recorded a few times. What it recognizes is unknown. The sample is drawn from a study of cytomegalovirus exposure and HLA in healthy donors. Study results and limitations: Cytomegalovirus association was listed for approximately 150 TCR beta chains. Indistinguishable V segments such as TRBV6-2 and TRBV6-3 were excluded. A previous analysis found most TCR beta V segments productive roughly 87% or roughly 30% of the time.

60 Vbeta and 13 Jbeta primers were used in PCR. In the original analysis: Tens of millions of unique TCR beta chains, roughly 12 million shared, were counted in a later analysis. TCRdb's table, derived via immunoSEQ multiplex PCR, lists solely in-frame clones and lacks some. V and J calls plus clone size are reproduced from that table; the DNA served to infer D and trimming. The data hold roughly 120,000 clones, with approximately 80% observed a single time. Germline loops: CDR1 ENHRY, CDR2 SYGVKD. The CDR3 sequence is 16 residues long. The J segment lost 2 bases and the V segment lost 5 bases, leaving 9 bases of the junction unmatched.

The TCR was taken from a man in his forties or fifties in good health and CMV-seronegative. V gene TRBV10-3 combines with J gene TRBJ1-3; TRBD1 aligns across 7 bases. Material: PBMCs. CDR3 loop: CAISTNRQGAGNTIYF. The CDR3 nucleotides are TGTGCCATCAGTACCAACCGACAGGGAGCTGGAAACACCATATATTTT.